The clone carrying this TCR beta chain has a handful of counts. Its matching antigen is unknown. The protocol was immunoSEQ multiplex PCR, while the TCRdb copy is restricted to in-frame clones and leaves out a portion. This repertoire shows more than 100,000 clones, around 90% found once; its top ten account for approximately 2.1%. Between the trimmed V and J ends, which lost 4 bases and 8 bases, there was a span of 18 bases. There are 15 residues in the CDR3. Germline CDR1 reads LNHDA; CDR2 reads SQIVND (reference sequence). This specimen comes from a study of T cell responses to AZD1222 COVID-19 vaccine. Overall study results and limits: Among those given AZD1222, only 5 to 7 were seropositive at baseline.

The starting material was peripheral blood, obtained 28 days after the second AZD1222 dose. The receptor's source is an adult who received the AZD1222 COVID-19 vaccine. J is TRBJ2-1 and V is TRBV19; D remains unclear. CDR3 in DNA: TGTGCCAGTAGTAGCCCCGATGCGCTAGGCGATGAGCAGTTCTTC. The encoded protein is CASSSPDALGDEQFF.